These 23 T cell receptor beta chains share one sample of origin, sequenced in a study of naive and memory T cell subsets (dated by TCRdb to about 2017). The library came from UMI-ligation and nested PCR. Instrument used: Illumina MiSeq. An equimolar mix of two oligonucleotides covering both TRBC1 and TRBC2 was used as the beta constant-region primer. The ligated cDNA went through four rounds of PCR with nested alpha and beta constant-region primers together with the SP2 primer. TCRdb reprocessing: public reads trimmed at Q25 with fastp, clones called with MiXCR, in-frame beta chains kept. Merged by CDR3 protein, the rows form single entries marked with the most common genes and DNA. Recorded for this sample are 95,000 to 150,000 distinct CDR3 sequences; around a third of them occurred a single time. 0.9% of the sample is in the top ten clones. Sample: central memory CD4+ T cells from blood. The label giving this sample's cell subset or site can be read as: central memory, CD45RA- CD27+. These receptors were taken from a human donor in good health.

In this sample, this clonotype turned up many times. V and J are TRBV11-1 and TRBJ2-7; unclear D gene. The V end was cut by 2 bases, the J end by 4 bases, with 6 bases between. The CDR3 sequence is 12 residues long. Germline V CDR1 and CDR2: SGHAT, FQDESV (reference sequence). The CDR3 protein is CASSLKGYEQYF. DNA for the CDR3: TGTGCCAGCAGCTTAAAAGGTTACGAGCAGTACTTC.

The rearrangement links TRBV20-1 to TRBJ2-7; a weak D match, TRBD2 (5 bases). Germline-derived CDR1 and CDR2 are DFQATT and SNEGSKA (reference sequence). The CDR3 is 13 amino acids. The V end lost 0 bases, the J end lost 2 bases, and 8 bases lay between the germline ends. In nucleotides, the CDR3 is TGCAGTGCTAGAGATCCGGGGACCTACGAGCAGTACTTC. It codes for CSARDPGTYEQYF.

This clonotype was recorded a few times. CDR3 in DNA: TGTGCCAGCAGTCTCCAGATGGGAGGCACAGATACGCAGTATTTT. This translates into CASSLQMGGTDTQYF. The V call is TRBV28, the J call TRBJ2-3; D is possibly TRBD2 (5 bases). CDR3 length equals 15 residues. Germline loops: CDR1 MDHEN, CDR2 SYDVKM. With 5 bases removed from V and 1 base from J, the gap between germline ends came to 13 bases.

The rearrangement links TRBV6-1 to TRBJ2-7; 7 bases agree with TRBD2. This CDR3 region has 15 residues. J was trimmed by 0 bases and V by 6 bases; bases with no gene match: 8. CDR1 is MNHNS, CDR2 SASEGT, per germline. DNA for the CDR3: TGTGCCAGCAGCCTTATATGGGACTACTCCTACGAGCAGTACTTC. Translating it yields CASSLIWDYSYEQYF.

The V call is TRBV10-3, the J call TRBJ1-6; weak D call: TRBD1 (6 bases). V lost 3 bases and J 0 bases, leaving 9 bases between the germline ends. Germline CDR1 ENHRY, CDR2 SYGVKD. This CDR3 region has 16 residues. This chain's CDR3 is CAISEGGSSYNSPLHF. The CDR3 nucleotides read TGTGCCATCAGTGAAGGGGGTTCCTCCTATAATTCACCCCTCCACTTT.

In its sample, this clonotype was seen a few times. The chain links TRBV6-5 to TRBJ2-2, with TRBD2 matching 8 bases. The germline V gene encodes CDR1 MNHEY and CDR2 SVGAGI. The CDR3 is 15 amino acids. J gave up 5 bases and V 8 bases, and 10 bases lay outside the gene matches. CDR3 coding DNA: TGTGCCAGCGCCCTGCTTGCTAGCGGGACCGGGGAGCTGTTTTTT. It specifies CASALLASGTGELFF.

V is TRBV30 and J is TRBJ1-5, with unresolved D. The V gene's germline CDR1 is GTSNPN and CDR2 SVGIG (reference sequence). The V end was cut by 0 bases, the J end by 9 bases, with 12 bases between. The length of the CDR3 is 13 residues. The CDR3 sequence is CAWSVTRERPQHF. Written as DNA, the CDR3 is TGTGCCTGGAGTGTTACGAGGGAGAGGCCCCAGCATTTT.

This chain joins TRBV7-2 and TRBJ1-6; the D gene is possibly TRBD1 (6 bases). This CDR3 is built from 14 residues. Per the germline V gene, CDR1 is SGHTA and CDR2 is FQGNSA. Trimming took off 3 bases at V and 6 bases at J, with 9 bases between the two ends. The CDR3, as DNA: TGTGCCAGCAGCTTCGACAGGAGTAATTCACCCCTCCACTTT. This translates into CASSFDRSNSPLHF.

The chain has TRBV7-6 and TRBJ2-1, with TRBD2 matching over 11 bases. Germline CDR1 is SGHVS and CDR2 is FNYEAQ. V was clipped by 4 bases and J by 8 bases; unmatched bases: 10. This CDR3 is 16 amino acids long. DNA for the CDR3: TGTGCCAGCAGCTCCCTTAGCGGGAGGGGGATATATGAGCAGTTCTTC. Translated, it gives CASSSLSGRGIYEQFF.

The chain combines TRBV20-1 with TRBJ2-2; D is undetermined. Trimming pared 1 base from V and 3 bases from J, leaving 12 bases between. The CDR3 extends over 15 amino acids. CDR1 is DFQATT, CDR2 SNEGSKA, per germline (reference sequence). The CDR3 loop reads CSARVAYPDTGELFF. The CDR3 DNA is TGCAGTGCTAGAGTGGCTTATCCGGACACCGGGGAGCTGTTTTTT.

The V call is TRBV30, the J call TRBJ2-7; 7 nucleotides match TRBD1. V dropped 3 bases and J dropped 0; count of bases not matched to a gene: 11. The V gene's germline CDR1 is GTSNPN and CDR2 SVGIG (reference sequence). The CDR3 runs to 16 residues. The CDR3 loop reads CAWRERGRSYSYEQYF. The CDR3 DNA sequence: TGTGCCTGGAGAGAGAGGGGGCGGTCGTACTCCTACGAGCAGTACTTC.

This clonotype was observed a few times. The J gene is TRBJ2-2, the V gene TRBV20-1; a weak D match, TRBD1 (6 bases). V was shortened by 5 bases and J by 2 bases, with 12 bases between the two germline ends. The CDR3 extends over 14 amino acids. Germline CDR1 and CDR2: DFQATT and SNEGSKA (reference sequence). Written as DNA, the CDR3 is TGCAGTGCTTCTGACAGGTTAAACACCGGGGAGCTGTTTTTT. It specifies CSASDRLNTGELFF.

CDR3 residues: CASSLALGGTDTQYF. CDR3 sequence (DNA): TGTGCCAGCAGCTTAGCCCTCGGTGGCACAGATACGCAGTATTTT. The chain joins TRBV7-8 to TRBJ2-3; D unresolved. The CDR3 is 15 amino acids. The germline gives CDR1 SGHVS, CDR2 FQNEAQ. Trimming took off 0 bases at V and 1 base at J, with 8 bases between the two ends. Full variable domain (remainder filled in from reference TRBV7-8 and TRBJ2-3): GAGVSQSPRYKVAKRGQDVALRCDPISGHVSLFWYQQALGQGPEFLTYFQNEAQLDKSGLPSDRFFAERPEGSVSTLKIQRTQQEDSAVYLCASSLALGGTDTQYFGPGTRLTVL.

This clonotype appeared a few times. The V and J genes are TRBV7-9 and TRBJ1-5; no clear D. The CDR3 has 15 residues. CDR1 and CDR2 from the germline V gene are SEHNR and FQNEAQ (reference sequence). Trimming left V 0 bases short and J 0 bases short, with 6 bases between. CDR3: CASSLAGYSNQPQHF. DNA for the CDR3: TGTGCCAGCAGCTTAGCTGGGTATAGCAATCAGCCCCAGCATTTT. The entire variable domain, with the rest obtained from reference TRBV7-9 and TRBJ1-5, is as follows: DTGVSQNPRHKITKRGQNVTFRCDPISEHNRLYWYRQTLGQGPEFLTYFQNEAQLEKSRLLSDRFSAERPKGSFSTLEIQRTEQGDSAMYLCASSLAGYSNQPQHFGDGTRLSIL.

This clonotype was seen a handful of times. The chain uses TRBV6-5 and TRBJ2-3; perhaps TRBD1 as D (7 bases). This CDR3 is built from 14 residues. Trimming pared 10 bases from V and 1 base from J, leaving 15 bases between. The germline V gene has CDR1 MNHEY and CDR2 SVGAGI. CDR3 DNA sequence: TGTGCCACCCGTACCAGGGGGGGCACAGATACGCAGTATTTT. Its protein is CATRTRGGTDTQYF.

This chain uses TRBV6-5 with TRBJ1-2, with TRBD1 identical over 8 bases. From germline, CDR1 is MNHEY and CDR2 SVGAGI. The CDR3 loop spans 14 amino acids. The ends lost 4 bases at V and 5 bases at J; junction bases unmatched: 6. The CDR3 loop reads CASSSPGGAYGYTF. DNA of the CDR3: TGTGCCAGCAGTTCCCCAGGGGGCGCTTATGGCTACACCTTC.

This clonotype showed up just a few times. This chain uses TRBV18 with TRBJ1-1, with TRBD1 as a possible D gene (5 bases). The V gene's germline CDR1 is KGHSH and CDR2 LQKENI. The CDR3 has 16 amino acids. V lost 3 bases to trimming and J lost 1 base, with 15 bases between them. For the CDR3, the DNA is TGTGCCAGCTCACCCAGAGGGACTACTTCGAACACTGAAGCTTTCTTT. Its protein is CASSPRGTTSNTEAFF.

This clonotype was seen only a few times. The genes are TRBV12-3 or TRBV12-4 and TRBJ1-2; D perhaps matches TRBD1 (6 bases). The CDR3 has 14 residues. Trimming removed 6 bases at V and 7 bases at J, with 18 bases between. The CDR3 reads CASRPSRGLAGYTF. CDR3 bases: TGTGCCAGCAGACCCTCCAGGGGATTAGCTGGCTACACCTTC.

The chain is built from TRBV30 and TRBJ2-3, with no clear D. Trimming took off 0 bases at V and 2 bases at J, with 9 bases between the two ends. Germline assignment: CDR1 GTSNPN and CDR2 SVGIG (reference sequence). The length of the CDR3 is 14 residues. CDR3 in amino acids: CAWSVGQNTDTQYF. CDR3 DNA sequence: TGTGCCTGGAGTGTAGGCCAGAACACAGATACGCAGTATTTT.

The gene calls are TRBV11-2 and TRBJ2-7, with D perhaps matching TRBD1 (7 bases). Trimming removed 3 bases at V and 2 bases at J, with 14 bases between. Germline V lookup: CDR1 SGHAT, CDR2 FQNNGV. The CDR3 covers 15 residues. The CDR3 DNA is TGTGCCAGCAGCTTTGGAGGGGGCCCAACCTACGAGCAGTACTTC. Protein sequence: CASSFGGGPTYEQYF.

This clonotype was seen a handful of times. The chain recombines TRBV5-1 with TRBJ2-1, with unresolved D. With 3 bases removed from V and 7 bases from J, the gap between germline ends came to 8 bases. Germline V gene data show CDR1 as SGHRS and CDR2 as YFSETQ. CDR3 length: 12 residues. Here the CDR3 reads CASSSAVNEQFF. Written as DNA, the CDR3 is TGCGCCAGCAGCTCCGCTGTTAATGAGCAGTTCTTC.

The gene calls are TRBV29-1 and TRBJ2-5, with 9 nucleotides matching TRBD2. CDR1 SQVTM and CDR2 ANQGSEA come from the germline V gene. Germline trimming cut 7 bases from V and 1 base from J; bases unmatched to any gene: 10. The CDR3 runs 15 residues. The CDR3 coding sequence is TGCAGCGCGATCCCGACTAGCGGACCCCAAGAGACCCAGTACTTC. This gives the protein CSAIPTSGPQETQYF.

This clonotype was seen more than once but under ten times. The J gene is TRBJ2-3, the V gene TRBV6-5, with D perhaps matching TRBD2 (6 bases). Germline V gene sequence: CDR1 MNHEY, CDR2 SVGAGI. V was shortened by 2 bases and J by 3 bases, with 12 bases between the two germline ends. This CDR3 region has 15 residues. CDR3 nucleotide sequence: TGTGCCAGCAGTTACACGCTGGGGAGGACAGATACGCAGTATTTT. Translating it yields CASSYTLGRTDTQYF.